Listed below are T cell receptor beta chains from one sample, sequenced in a study of CD8+ T cells in alopecia areata. Some clones are missing from TCRdb's copy, which holds only in-frame ones; the method was immunoSEQ multiplex PCR. The table has 150,000 to 200,000 clones, under 80% seen once; the top ten hold about 1.3%. Source: CD4+ T cells sorted from blood, taken around week 50, from a patient treated with tofacitinib. The origin of the receptors is a human donor with alopecia areata. CDR3s include the opening cysteine and the closing phenylalanine or tryptophan. D genes are given only for firm matches. Part of the rows lack a size; the others show once, few, many or a class for expanded clones.

d_call	v_call	j_call	clone_size	cdr3_aa	cdr3_nt
.	TRBV7-2	TRBJ2-2	once	CASSLTTGFTGELFF	TGTGCCAGCAGCTTAACTACAGGGTTCACCGGGGAGCTGTTTTTT
.	TRBV15	TRBJ1-2	.	CATSRDLQSLYGYTF	TGTGCCACCAGCAGAGATCTACAGTCTCTCTATGGCTACACCTTC
TRBD1	TRBV4-3	TRBJ2-6	.	CASSQDSPLQTGELGANVLTF	TGCGCCAGCAGCCAAGATTCCCCGTTACAGACAGGGGAGCTCGGGGCCAACGTCCTGACTTTC
.	TRBV4-3	TRBJ2-7	.	CASSHQKGDEQYF	TGCGCCAGCAGTCATCAAAAGGGGGACGAGCAGTACTTC
.	TRBV25-1	TRBJ2-1	few	CASSDYVNEQFF	TGTGCCAGCAGTGATTATGTCAATGAGCAGTTCTTC
.	TRBV2	TRBJ2-7	.	CARAESPYEQYF	TGTGCCAGAGCGGAGTCTCCCTACGAGCAGTACTTC
TRBD1	TRBV10-3	TRBJ2-3	.	CAISESSGTGGQPQYF	TGTGCCATCAGTGAGTCGTCCGGGACAGGGGGCCAACCGCAGTATTTT
.	TRBV29-1	TRBJ1-1	.	CSVGLGAHTEAFF	TGCAGCGTTGGGTTGGGGGCGCATACTGAAGCTTTCTTT
.	TRBV6-6	TRBJ2-5	.	CASSYSSYGETQYF	TGTGCCAGCAGTTACTCGAGCTACGGGGAGACCCAGTACTTC
.	TRBV4-3	TRBJ1-2	.	CASSQDQGYGYTF	TGCGCCAGCAGCCAAGATCAGGGGTATGGCTACACCTTC
TRBD1	TRBV27	TRBJ1-1	.	CASRGTGVNTEAFF	TGTGCCAGCAGGGGGACAGGGGTTAACACTGAAGCTTTCTTT
.	TRBV14	TRBJ1-1	.	CASSPWGGGMNTEAFF	TGTGCCAGCAGCCCTTGGGGGGGAGGAATGAACACTGAAGCTTTCTTT
.	TRBV25-1	TRBJ1-6	.	CASSEWNSPLHF	TGTGCCAGCAGTGAATGGAATTCACCCCTCCACTTT
.	TRBV6-5	TRBJ1-1	few	CASSYGSNTEAFF	TGTGCCAGCAGTTACGGTTCGAACACTGAAGCTTTCTTT
.	TRBV6-5	TRBJ1-1	few	CASCEKGRLEAFF	TGTGCCAGCTGCGAGAAGGGACGCTTAGAAGCTTTCTTT
.	TRBV2	TRBJ2-7	.	CASSVPWGSYEQYF	TGTGCCAGCAGTGTACCTTGGGGCTCCTACGAGCAGTACTTC
.	TRBV6-1	TRBJ1-6	.	CASSERGRNSPLHF	TGTGCCAGCAGTGAAAGGGGCAGGAATTCACCCCTCCACTTT
.	TRBV15	TRBJ1-1	.	CATSRDLGAGAFF	TGTGCCACCAGCAGAGATCTGGGGGCAGGAGCTTTCTTT
TRBD1	TRBV30	TRBJ1-6	few	CAVDRGSNSPLHF	TGTGCCGTAGACAGGGGAAGTAATTCACCCCTCCACTTT
.	TRBV27	TRBJ2-3	.	CASKVSTTDTQYF	TGTGCCAGCAAGGTCTCTACCACAGATACGCAGTATTTT
.	TRBV27	TRBJ2-7	.	CASRPRDPSYEQYF	TGTGCCAGCCGTCCCCGGGACCCTTCCTACGAGCAGTACTTC
.	TRBV19	TRBJ2-2	many	CASSIIWGELFF	TGTGCCAGTAGTATAATCTGGGGGGAGCTGTTTTTT
TRBD1	TRBV11-2	TRBJ2-7	.	CASSLGDRSSYEQYF	TGTGCCAGCAGCTTAGGGGACAGAAGCTCCTACGAGCAGTACTTC
.	TRBV5-1	TRBJ2-2	.	CASSEGSRPTGELFF	TGCGCCAGCAGCGAGGGGTCCCGGCCCACCGGGGAGCTGTTTTTT
TRBD1	TRBV29-1	TRBJ2-1	few	CSVRTGGRYNEQFF	TGCAGCGTCCGGACAGGGGGCAGGTACAATGAGCAGTTCTTC